A selection of T cell receptor beta chains follows, all from one sample in a study of post-analysis software for immune sequencing data. TCRdb re-analysed the PCR reads in MiXCR, keeping a single row per CDR3 protein. The sample has 250,000 to 300,000 distinct CDR3 sequences, 36% seen once. The sample consisted of blood. The origin of the receptors is a girl between 10 and 17 years old with multiple sclerosis. Each CDR3 is given with its conserved first and last residue. The D gene is left open where the match is weak. Some rows mark clone size as missing; the rest say once, few, many or name a class of expanded clone.

V	size	D	J	length	DNA	CDR3
TRBV20-1	NA	NA	TRBJ1-5	15	TGCAGTGCTAGAGATCTCCTTGCCGGCAATCAGCCCCAGCATTTT	CSARDLLAGNQPQHF
TRBV28	few	TRBD1	TRBJ2-7	15	TGTGCCAGCAGTTTAATAGAGACAGGGTCGGCCGAGCAGTACTTC	CASSLIETGSAEQYF
TRBV2	many	NA	TRBJ1-4	14	TGTGCCAGCGGCTCACATGCAACTAATGAAAAACTGTTTTTT	CASGSHATNEKLFF
TRBV2	NA	NA	TRBJ2-2	12	TGTGCCAGCAGTGTGGGGCCCGGGGAGCTGTTTTTT	CASSVGPGELFF
TRBV20-1	NA	NA	TRBJ1-6	17	TGCAGTGCTAGAGATTCGGGGACCACTCTAAAGAATTCACCCCTCCACTTT	CSARDSGTTLKNSPLHF
TRBV28	many	NA	TRBJ1-5	13	TGTGCCAGCAGACGAGGGTCCAATCAGCCCCAGCATTTT	CASRRGSNQPQHF
TRBV20-1	many	NA	TRBJ1-5	12	TGCAGTGCTCGGTCCAGAAATCAGCCCCAGCATTTT	CSARSRNQPQHF
TRBV5-6	many	NA	TRBJ1-2	19	TGTGCCAGCAGCTTGGCGGGACTAGGGGCAGGACGTACTAACTATGGCTACACCTTC	CASSLAGLGAGRTNYGYTF
TRBV6-1	many	TRBD2	TRBJ2-3	15	TGTGCCAGTCAAGGACTAGCGGGGCGCACAGATACGCAGTATTTT	CASQGLAGRTDTQYF
TRBV7-8	once	NA	TRBJ2-5	14	TGTGCCAGCAGCTTTGCAGCAAATAAAGAGACCCAGTACTTC	CASSFAANKETQYF
TRBV7-9	NA	NA	TRBJ1-6	14	TGTGCCAGCAGTTTGAGCTCCTATAATTCACCCCTCCACTTT	CASSLSSYNSPLHF
TRBV5-1	many	NA	TRBJ2-1	15	TGCGCCAGCAGCTTGGCACTGACTCGTAGCAATGAGCAGTTCTTC	CASSLALTRSNEQFF
TRBV3-1	many	NA	TRBJ1-6	16	TGTGCCAGCAGCCCTAGTGGGGCGATCGCTAGTTCACCCCTCCACTTT	CASSPSGAIASSPLHF
TRBV12-3/TRBV12-4	many	TRBD1	TRBJ1-2	15	TGTGCCAGCAGTTCCGCGGACAGGGTAAACTATGGCTACACCTTC	CASSSADRVNYGYTF
TRBV9	once	TRBD2	TRBJ2-3	12	TGTGCCAGCAACCGCGGGGGAGATACGCAGTATTTT	CASNRGGDTQYF
TRBV5-6	few	NA	TRBJ1-1	15	TGTGCCAGCATTAACCTGGGGGGGATGAACACTGAAGCTTTCTTT	CASINLGGMNTEAFF
TRBV5-1	NA	TRBD1	TRBJ1-1	15	TGCGCCAGCAGCTTGGGAGGGGGCGGTAGCACTGAAGCTTTCTTT	CASSLGGGGSTEAFF
TRBV3-1	many	NA	TRBJ2-4	14	TGTGCCAGCAGCCAGCCACCAGCCAAAAACATTCAGTACTTC	CASSQPPAKNIQYF
TRBV7-2	many	NA	TRBJ2-1	14	TGTGCCAGCAGCTTCCCGGGAACCTACAATGAGCAGTTCTTC	CASSFPGTYNEQFF
TRBV7-8	NA	NA	TRBJ1-4	13	TGTGCCAGCAGCGCAGGGATACGAGAAAAACTGTTTTTT	CASSAGIREKLFF
TRBV12-3/TRBV12-4	few	TRBD1	TRBJ1-2	12	TGTGCCAGCAGGATGACAGGGATTCGCTACACCTTC	CASRMTGIRYTF
TRBV20-1	NA	NA	TRBJ1-1	12	TGCAGGGCGGGACACATGAACACTGAAGCTTTCTTT	CRAGHMNTEAFF
TRBV29-1	many	TRBD1	TRBJ1-6	15	TGCAGCGTCGCTTACGCCCAGGGGGCTAATTCACCCCTCCACTTT	CSVAYAQGANSPLHF
TRBV5-1	NA	NA	TRBJ1-1	13	TGCGCCAGCAGCTTGCTCAGAGCAGATGAAGCTTTCTTT	CASSLLRADEAFF